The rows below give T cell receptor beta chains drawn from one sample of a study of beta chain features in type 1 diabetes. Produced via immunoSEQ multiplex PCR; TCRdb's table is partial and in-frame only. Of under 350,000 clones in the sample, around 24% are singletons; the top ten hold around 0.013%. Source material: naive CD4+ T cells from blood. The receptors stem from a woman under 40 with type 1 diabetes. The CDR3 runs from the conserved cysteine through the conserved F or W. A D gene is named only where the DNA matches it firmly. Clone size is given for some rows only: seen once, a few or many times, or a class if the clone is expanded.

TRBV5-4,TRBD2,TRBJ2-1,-,CASSLAGLAGISYNEQFF,TGTGCCAGCAGCTTGGCGGGACTAGCGGGAATCTCCTACAATGAGCAGTTCTTC
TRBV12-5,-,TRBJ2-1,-,CASGLGLDPNEQFF,TGTGCTAGTGGTTTGGGACTAGATCCAAATGAGCAGTTCTTC
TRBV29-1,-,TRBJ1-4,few,CSGRGINEKLFF,TGCAGCGGCCGCGGGATTAATGAAAAACTGTTTTTT
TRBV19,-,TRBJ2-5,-,CASSWGSQETQYF,TGTGCCAGTAGTTGGGGCTCCCAAGAGACCCAGTACTTC
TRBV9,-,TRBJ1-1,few,CASSVDRLNTEAFF,TGTGCCAGCAGCGTAGACAGACTGAACACTGAAGCTTTCTTT
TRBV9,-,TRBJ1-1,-,CASSVVSGNTEAFF,TGTGCCAGCAGCGTAGTTTCAGGGAACACTGAAGCTTTCTTT
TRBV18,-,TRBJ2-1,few,CASSGMTGYYNEQFF,TGTGCCAGCTCCGGGATGACAGGCTACTACAATGAGCAGTTCTTC
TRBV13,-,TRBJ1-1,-,CASSFSDRNTEAFF,TGTGCCAGCAGCTTCTCTGACAGGAACACTGAAGCTTTCTTT
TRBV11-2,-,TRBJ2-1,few,CASSRPSYNEQFF,TGTGCCAGCAGCCGTCCCTCCTACAATGAGCAGTTCTTC
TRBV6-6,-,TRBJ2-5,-,CASRPTGTETQYF,TGTGCCAGCAGGCCAACAGGGACCGAGACCCAGTACTTC
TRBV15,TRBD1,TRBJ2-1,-,CATSRDTGTVSYNEQFF,TGTGCCACCAGCAGAGACACCGGGACAGTGTCCTACAATGAGCAGTTCTTC
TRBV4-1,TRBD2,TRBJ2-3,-,CASSVRLSGRRGVDTQYF,TGCGCCAGCAGCGTAAGACTAAGCGGGAGACGGGGAGTCGATACGCAGTATTTT
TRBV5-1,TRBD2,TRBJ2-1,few,CASSLDTSGTSRYNEQFF,TGCGCCAGCAGCTTGGATACTTCCGGGACTAGCAGATACAATGAGCAGTTCTTC
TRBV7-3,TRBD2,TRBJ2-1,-,CASSAGTSGDEQFF,TGTGCCAGCAGCGCCGGGACTAGCGGTGATGAGCAGTTCTTC
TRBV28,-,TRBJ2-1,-,CASSVRAGTYNEQFF,TGTGCCAGCAGTGTCCGAGCAGGAACCTACAATGAGCAGTTCTTC
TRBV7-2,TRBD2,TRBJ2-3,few,CASRSRLANTDTQYF,TGTGCCAGCAGGTCGCGACTAGCGAACACAGATACGCAGTATTTT
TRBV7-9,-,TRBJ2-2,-,CASSLTQGSGELFF,TGTGCCAGCAGCTTGACCCAGGGGAGCGGGGAGCTGTTTTTT
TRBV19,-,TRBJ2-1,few,CASSILDNPGSNEQFF,TGTGCCAGTAGTATCCTGGACAACCCTGGCTCCAATGAGCAGTTCTTC
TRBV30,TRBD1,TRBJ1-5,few,CAWGTGNSNQPQHF,TGTGCCTGGGGGACAGGGAATAGCAATCAGCCCCAGCATTTT
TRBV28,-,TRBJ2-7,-,CASSPVTGDSYEQYF,TGTGCCAGCAGCCCTGTGACAGGTGACTCCTACGAGCAGTACTTC
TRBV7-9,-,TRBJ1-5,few,CASSLVGYGNQPQHF,TGTGCCAGCAGCTTAGTAGGTTACGGGAATCAGCCCCAGCATTTT
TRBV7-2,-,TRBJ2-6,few,CASTFMYSGANVLTF,TGTGCCAGCACCTTTATGTATTCTGGGGCCAACGTCCTGACTTTC
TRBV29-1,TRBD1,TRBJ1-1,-,CSAQTGANTEAFF,TGCAGCGCTCAGACAGGGGCCAACACTGAAGCTTTCTTT
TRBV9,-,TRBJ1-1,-,CASSVADSYNTEAFF,TGTGCCAGCAGCGTCGCCGACAGCTATAACACTGAAGCTTTCTTT
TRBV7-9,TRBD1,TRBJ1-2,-,CASSPDRAEGYTF,TGTGCCAGCAGCCCGGACAGGGCCGAGGGCTACACCTTC
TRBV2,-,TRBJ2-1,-,CASSEVEISYNEQFF,TGTGCCAGCAGTGAGGTAGAGATTTCCTACAATGAGCAGTTCTTC
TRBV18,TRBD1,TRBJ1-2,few,CASSPRTGDYGYTF,TGTGCCAGCTCACCACGGACAGGGGATTATGGCTACACCTTC
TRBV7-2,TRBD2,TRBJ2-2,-,CASSSFSGRAGELFF,TGTGCCAGCAGCTCCTTTAGCGGGAGGGCCGGGGAGCTGTTTTTT
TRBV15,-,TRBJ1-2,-,CATRKQGTHSNGYTF,TGTGCCACCAGAAAACAGGGTACTCATTCGAATGGCTACACCTTC
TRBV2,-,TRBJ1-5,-,CASSSPGFGNQPQHF,TGTGCCAGCAGCTCGCCAGGGTTCGGCAATCAGCCCCAGCATTTT
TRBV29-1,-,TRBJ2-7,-,CSVGSLTSYEQYF,TGCAGCGTTGGGAGCCTTACTTCCTACGAGCAGTACTTC
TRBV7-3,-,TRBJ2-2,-,CASSLSRDATGELFF,TGTGCCAGCAGCCTCTCGCGGGATGCTACCGGGGAGCTGTTTTTT
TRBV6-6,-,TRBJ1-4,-,CASSYRSNEKLFF,TGTGCCAGCAGTTACCGTTCTAATGAAAAACTGTTTTTT
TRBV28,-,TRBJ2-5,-,CASSYNHPGGLGETQYF,TGTGCCAGCAGCTATAACCACCCAGGGGGACTAGGGGAGACCCAGTACTTC
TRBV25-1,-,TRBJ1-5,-,CASSDRNGNQPQHF,TGTGCCAGCAGCGACAGGAATGGCAATCAGCCCCAGCATTTT
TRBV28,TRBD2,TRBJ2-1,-,CASTISGGREQFF,TGTGCCAGCACCATTAGCGGGGGACGGGAGCAGTTCTTC